This T cell receptor beta chain was retrieved from a study of CD8 T cells in Susac syndrome. For the study at large: When blood was drawn, patients with Susac syndrome were on intravenous immunoglobulin alone, on corticosteroids, or therapy-naive.

V was clipped by 5 bases and J by 5 bases, with 12 bases between them. There are 13 residues in the CDR3. Germline values: CDR1 SGHAT, CDR2 FQNNGV. When the RNA was reverse transcribed, random hexamers were used with an input of about 0.45 to 1 ug. TCRdb re-derived calls from the immunoSEQ multiplex PCR reads in MiXCR, one entry per CDR3 protein. The repertoire holds 200,000 or so distinct CDR3 sequences, with around 93% as singletons. This chain uses TRBV11-2 with TRBJ1-1; the D gene is possibly TRBD1 (5 bases). Sequencing used CD8+ T cells from PBMCs. The clonotype originates from a human donor with Susac syndrome. CDR3 in amino acids: CASSRGWETEAFF. DNA for the CDR3: TGTGCCAGCAGCAGGGGATGGGAAACTGAAGCTTTCTTT. Looking up the rest from reference TRBV11-2 and TRBJ1-1 gives the full variable domain: EAGVAQSPRYKIIEKRQSVAFWCNPISGHATLYWYQQILGQGPKLLIQFQNNGVVDDSQLPKDRFSAERLKGVDSTLKIQPAKLEDSAVYLCASSRGWETEAFFGQGTRLTVV.